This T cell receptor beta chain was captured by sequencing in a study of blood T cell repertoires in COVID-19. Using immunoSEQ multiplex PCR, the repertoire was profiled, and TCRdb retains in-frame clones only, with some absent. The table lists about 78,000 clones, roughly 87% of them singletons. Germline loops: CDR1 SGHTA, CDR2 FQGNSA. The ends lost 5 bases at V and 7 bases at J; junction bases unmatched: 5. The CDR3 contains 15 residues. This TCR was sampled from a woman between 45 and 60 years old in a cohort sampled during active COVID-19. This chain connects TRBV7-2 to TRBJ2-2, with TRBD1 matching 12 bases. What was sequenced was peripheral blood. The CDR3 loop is CASSTGTGGYGELFF. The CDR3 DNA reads TGTGCCAGCAGCACCGGGACAGGGGGCTACGGGGAGCTGTTTTTT. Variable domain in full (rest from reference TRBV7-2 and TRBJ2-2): GAGVSQSPSNKVTEKGKDVELRCDPISGHTALYWYRQSLGQGLEFLIYFQGNSAPDKSGLPSDRFSAERTGGSVSTLTIQRTQQEDSAVYLCASSTGTGGYGELFFGEGSRLTVL.